A single sample is the source of the 11 T cell receptor beta chains below, sequenced in a study of T cell responses to AZD1222 COVID-19 vaccine. Method: immunoSEQ multiplex PCR; TCRdb's copy keeps in-frame clones and lacks some. This table holds roughly 200,000 clones, 85% to 95% found once. Material: peripheral blood, obtained on day 0 of AZD1222 vaccination. The receptors derive from an adult in good health.

The chain employs TRBV9 and TRBJ1-1; tentative D call: TRBD1 (6 bases). The V and J ends lost 0 bases and 6 bases respectively, with 15 bases between them. Per germline, CDR1 SGDLS and CDR2 YYNGEE. CDR3 length equals 15 residues. Written as DNA, the CDR3 is TGTGCCAGCAGCGTAGACGAGGGGGTTAACGCTGAAGCTTTCTTT. The encoded protein is CASSVDEGVNAEAFF.

J is TRBJ1-4 and V is TRBV2; D remains unclear. In germline, CDR1 is SNHLY, CDR2 FYNNEI. V was trimmed by 1 base and J by 7 bases, leaving 7 bases between them. This CDR3 has 13 amino acids. The CDR3 DNA reads as TGTGCCAGCAGTGAAGTTATTAGTGAAAAACTGTTTTTT. This codes for CASSEVISEKLFF.

The V call is TRBV5-1, the J call TRBJ1-2, with D unresolved. The V and J ends lost 4 bases and 8 bases respectively, with 15 bases between them. The CDR3 extends over 13 amino acids. CDR1 is SGHRS, CDR2 YFSETQ, per germline. DNA of the CDR3: TGCGCCAGCAGCATCGCCGAGGGTAACGGCTACACCTTC. Its protein product is CASSIAEGNGYTF.

The CDR3 DNA sequence: TGTGCCAGCAGCCATAGAGGACAGCACTCTGGAAACACCATATATTTT. Protein sequence: CASSHRGQHSGNTIYF. This chain connects TRBV3-1 (or the pseudogene TRBV3-2) to TRBJ1-3, with D perhaps matching TRBD1 (6 bases). CDR1 and CDR2 (germline): LGHDT, YNNKEL (reference sequence). This CDR3 region has 16 residues. V lost 3 bases and J 0 bases, leaving 12 bases between the germline ends.

This clone has a single count. This sequence joins TRBV6-5 and TRBJ2-5; D unresolved. With 0 bases removed from V and 2 bases from J, the gap between germline ends came to 13 bases. This CDR3 is 16 amino acids long. Per the germline V gene, CDR1 is MNHEY and CDR2 is SVGAGI. The CDR3 sequence: CASSYSLAAEQETQYF. CDR3 DNA: TGTGCCAGCAGTTACTCTCTTGCCGCGGAACAAGAGACCCAGTACTTC.

This chain joins TRBV2 and TRBJ2-2, with D possibly being TRBD2 (5 bases). The V and J ends lost 0 bases and 1 base respectively, with 6 bases between them. In germline, CDR1 is SNHLY, CDR2 FYNNEI. The CDR3 spans 15 residues. The chain's CDR3 is CASSEAGMNTGELFF. DNA of the CDR3: TGTGCCAGCAGTGAAGCCGGGATGAACACCGGGGAGCTGTTTTTT.

This chain joins TRBV7-9 and TRBJ1-6, with D tentatively TRBD1 (5 bases). The CDR3 totals 12 residues. Trimming took off 2 bases at V and 11 bases at J, with 7 bases between the two ends. CDR1 and CDR2 (germline): SEHNR, FQNEAQ (reference sequence). For the CDR3, the DNA is TGTGCCAGCAGCTTACGGGGGGCACCCCTCCACTTT. It is translated as CASSLRGAPLHF.

The rearrangement uses TRBV3-1 (or the pseudogene TRBV3-2) and TRBJ1-3; 7 bases are a match to TRBD1. The CDR3 runs 15 residues. Trimming at V came to 3 bases and at J to 1 base, leaving 3 bases not matched to a gene. The V gene's germline CDR1 is LGHDT and CDR2 YNNKEL (reference sequence). The CDR3 is CASSQTGKSGNTIYF. Written as DNA, the CDR3 is TGTGCCAGCAGCCAGACAGGGAAATCTGGAAACACCATATATTTT.

V is TRBV3-1 (or the pseudogene TRBV3-2) and J is TRBJ2-1; TRBD1 matches at 7 bases. This CDR3 has 18 amino acids. V lost 2 bases, J lost 6 bases, and 16 bases stayed unmatched. The germline V gene encodes CDR1 LGHDT and CDR2 YNNKEL (reference sequence). For the CDR3, the DNA is TGTGCCAGCAGCCAATGGGGCGAAAGACAGGGACCAGGCAATGAGCAGTTCTTC. Amino acid sequence: CASSQWGERQGPGNEQFF.

This clone has only a few counts. The chain carries TRBV6-2 or TRBV6-3 and TRBJ1-5; D unclear. The V gene lost 4 bases and the J gene lost 6 bases, with 13 bases spanning the gap. This CDR3 has 14 residues. CDR1 and CDR2 from the germline V gene are MNHEY and SVGEGT. Written as DNA, the CDR3 is TGTGCCAGCAGTTTCTTCGGATCGGGTCAGCCCCAGCATTTT. It encodes CASSFFGSGQPQHF.

This chain connects TRBV2 to TRBJ2-1; 7 nucleotides agree with TRBD1. Germline V gives CDR1 SNHLY, CDR2 FYNNEI. V was clipped by 4 bases and J by 9 bases; unmatched bases: 6. CDR3 length: 13 residues. CDR3 residues: CASSARGPGEQFF. CDR3 coding DNA: TGTGCCAGCAGTGCTAGGGGGCCGGGTGAGCAGTTCTTC.